This T cell receptor beta chain was sequenced for a study of cytomegalovirus exposure and HLA in healthy donors. Study-level points and caveats: High sensitivity and specificity were reportedly achieved when the classifier diagnosed cytomegalovirus status. The study listed around 150 cytomegalovirus-associated TCR beta chains. First-cohort TCR clusters tended to co-occur in the 120 or so validation repertoires, a later analysis found.

CDR3 length: 15 residues. CDR1 and CDR2 from the germline V gene are SNHLY and FYNNEI. V shed 6 bases and J 7 bases; nucleotides not matched to a gene: 9. This clone was picked up one time. Its antigen is unidentified. TCRdb keeps only in-frame clones here, not all; method: immunoSEQ multiplex PCR. The sample lists about 56,000 clones, just over 90% occurring once. The donors were in the roughly 130-subject validation cohort; that cohort was separate from the roughly 700-subject first cohort. This chain connects TRBV2 to TRBJ2-3; 11 bases are a match to TRBD1. This TCR was sampled from a man between 18 and 35 years old in good health and CMV-seronegative. The sequencing sample was made of PBMCs. The CDR3 DNA is TGTGCCAGCAGCCATGGACAGGGGGCTGTGAATACGCAGTATTTT. Translated: CASSHGQGAVNTQYF.